This T cell receptor (beta chain) was found in a study of T-cell reconstitution after alpha-beta-depleted transplantation in children. Regarding the study as a whole: There were some patients whose high TCRbeta diversity at day 60 came from surviving recipient T cells and thymic progenitors. T-cell counts and diversity at one year following transplant were attributed mainly to newly produced T cells. Expanded clones from the graft, numbering several hundred, reportedly supplied alpha-beta T cells about two months after transplant.

This clonotype was detected ten times or more. What it recognizes is unknown. Library preparation (for TCRbeta) was performed with unique molecular identifiers. TCRdb re-called the PCR reads through MiXCR, storing one row per CDR3 protein. The sample has some 300,000 distinct CDR3 sequences, less than 9.5% seen once. V was clipped by 4 bases and J by 5 bases; unmatched bases: 12. The CDR3 extends over 16 amino acids. CDR1 is SGHRS, CDR2 YFSETQ, per germline. The V call is TRBV5-1, the J call TRBJ2-1; 7 nucleotides match TRBD1. The sequenced sample was peripheral blood, obtained 360 days after TCRalphabeta/CD19-depleted stem cell transplant. This receptor was obtained from a female patient under 10 years old who had a stem cell transplant for Fanconi anemia, so the T cells may come from the graft donor. This CDR3 reads CASSPGLGGWDNEQFF. The CDR3 coding sequence is TGCGCCAGCAGCCCGGGTTTAGGGGGCTGGGACAATGAGCAGTTCTTC.